This passage covers 19 T cell receptor beta chains from one sample sequenced in a study of CD8 T cells in ankylosing spondylitis. One entry per CDR3 protein results from TCRdb running MiXCR on the 5' RACE reads. Of fewer than 40,000 distinct CDR3 sequences listed, roughly 33% were seen once; the top ten hold 45%. Sequenced sample: synovial fluid, either unsorted or a sorted T cell fraction (not recorded which). Receptor source: a male donor with ankylosing spondylitis.

At least ten counts were recorded for this clonotype. This sequence joins TRBV6-1 and TRBJ1-1; D perhaps matches TRBD1 (5 bases). V gave up 1 base and J gave up 4 bases, with 13 bases separating them. Germline lookup yields CDR1 MNHNS and CDR2 SASEGT. The CDR3 length is 15 residues. The CDR3 DNA sequence: TGTGCCAGCAGTGAAGATAGGGGCGCCTTCACTGAAGCTTTCTTT. As protein: CASSEDRGAFTEAFF.

This clonotype was counted only a few times. V gene TRBV5-6 combines with J gene TRBJ2-7, with D hard to call. CDR1 and CDR2 from the germline V gene are SGHDT and YYEEEE. Trimming removed 0 bases at V and 0 bases at J, with 4 bases between. This CDR3 region has 13 residues. CDR3 coding DNA: TGTGCCAGCAGCTTGGAACTCTCCTACGAGCAGTACGTC. Protein sequence: CASSLELSYEQYV.

J is TRBJ2-3 and V is TRBV6-1, with D perhaps matching TRBD1 or TRBD2 (5 bases each). Germline CDR1 and CDR2: MNHNS and SASEGT. The CDR3 sequence is 15 residues long. The V and J ends lost 5 bases and 6 bases respectively, with 18 bases between them. For the CDR3, the DNA is TGTGCCAGCAGTCCCGGGACCCAATCCCCGGATACGCAGTATTTT. Translation: CASSPGTQSPDTQYF.

The rearrangement links TRBV7-8 to TRBJ1-2; 8 nucleotides match TRBD1. J gave up 7 bases and V 2 bases, and 3 bases lay outside the gene matches. Germline CDR1 is SGHVS and CDR2 is FQNEAQ. The CDR3 spans 13 residues. The CDR3 sequence is CASSLQGASGYTF. In DNA, the CDR3 is TGTGCCAGCAGCTTACAGGGGGCTTCTGGCTACACCTTC.

V usage is TRBV28 and J usage is TRBJ1-1; unclear D gene. Germline V lookup: CDR1 MDHEN, CDR2 SYDVKM. Trimming pared 6 bases from V and 2 bases from J, leaving 16 bases between. This CDR3 contains 15 residues. CDR3 sequence (DNA): TGTGCCAGCAGCCGAAAGGCCAATTTTAACACTGAAGCTTTCTTT. Translated, it gives CASSRKANFNTEAFF.

This clonotype came up a few times. The chain carries TRBV7-9 and TRBJ2-1, with D maybe TRBD2 (6 bases). The CDR3 consists of 12 residues. Germline V lookup: CDR1 SEHNR, CDR2 FQNEAQ (reference sequence). V shed 6 bases and J shed 9 bases, with 12 bases lying between them. The CDR3 reads CASSLGGREQFF. Written as DNA, the CDR3 is TGTGCCAGCAGTCTAGGAGGGCGTGAGCAGTTCTTC. The entire variable domain, with the rest obtained from reference TRBV7-9 and TRBJ2-1, is as follows: DTGVSQNPRHKITKRGQNVTFRCDPISEHNRLYWYRQTLGQGPEFLTYFQNEAQLEKSRLLSDRFSAERPKGSFSTLEIQRTEQGDSAMYLCASSLGGREQFFGPGTRLTVL.

Many counts were recorded for this clonotype. The chain is built from TRBV29-1 and TRBJ2-2; 8 nucleotides agree with TRBD2. The V gene's germline CDR1 is SQVTM and CDR2 ANQGSEA. The CDR3 is made up of 15 amino acids. With 7 bases clipped from V and 4 bases from J, the junction kept 11 bases outside the gene matches. CDR3 sequence: CSASSRGGTTGELFF. The CDR3 DNA reads as TGCAGCGCCTCCAGTCGGGGGGGGACCACCGGGGAGCTGTTTTTT.

This clonotype was seen a few times. A junction end diverges from the germline sequence, so it may reflect a read error. The V call is TRBV7-6, the J call TRBJ2-5; TRBD2 matches at 9 bases. The CDR3 is made up of 16 amino acids. Germline V lookup: CDR1 SGHVS, CDR2 FNYEAQ. The CDR3: CASSLGLAGGEESQYF. The CDR3 DNA is TGTGCCAGCAGTTTAGGCTTGGCGGGAGGGGAAGAGAGCCAGTACTTC.

This clonotype is a singleton in its sample. The gene calls are TRBV7-2 and TRBJ2-3; TRBD2 matches 7 bases. Unmatched junction bases numbered 5, after V lost 1 base and J lost 4 bases. The CDR3 is 15 residues long. Looked up from germline, CDR1 is SGHTA and CDR2 is FQGNSA. As DNA, the CDR3 is TGTGCCAGCAGCTTAGTGGGAGGGATGGCAGATACGCAGTATTTT. This translates into CASSLVGGMADTQYF.

This clonotype turned up a few times. The CDR3 here is CASSLVRASGEQYF. The CDR3 region has the DNA TGTGCCAGCAGTTTGGTCAGGGCGTCCGGCGAGCAGTACTTC. The rearrangement uses TRBV27 and TRBJ2-7, with D possibly TRBD1 on 5 matching bases. Trimming took 3 bases from V and 6 from J, leaving 15 bases between them. The CDR3 length is 14 residues. CDR1 is MNHEY, CDR2 SMNVEV, per germline (reference sequence).

This clonotype appeared a single time. The rearrangement links TRBV7-9 to TRBJ1-2, with 7 bases identical to TRBD1. After removal of 3 bases from V and 7 bases from J, the junction contained 8 bases not matched to a gene. In germline, CDR1 is SEHNR, CDR2 FQNEAQ (reference sequence). The CDR3 is 14 residues long. The CDR3 here is CASSFGRGLAGYTF. The CDR3 DNA is TGTGCCAGCAGCTTTGGCAGGGGGTTGGCTGGCTACACCTTC.

The chain couples TRBV7-9 to TRBJ2-5, with TRBD2 matching over 12 bases. V gave up 5 bases and J gave up 5 bases; unmatched junction bases: 12. The CDR3 totals 17 residues. The V gene's germline CDR1 is SEHNR and CDR2 FQNEAQ (reference sequence). The CDR3 region is CASSPATSGRFRETQYF. CDR3 coding DNA: TGTGCCAGCAGCCCAGCGACTAGCGGGAGATTCCGGGAGACCCAGTACTTC.

The chain is built from TRBV20-1 and TRBJ2-5; the D gene is possibly TRBD2 (5 bases). The CDR3 is 14 residues long. The V end lost 3 bases, the J end lost 4 bases, and 15 bases lay between the germline ends. CDR1 and CDR2 from the germline V gene are DFQATT and SNEGSKA (reference sequence). CDR3 loop: CSARDSRAPETQYF. The CDR3 DNA sequence: TGCAGTGCTAGGGACTCTAGGGCCCCAGAGACCCAGTACTTC.

J is TRBJ1-1 and V is TRBV2; 7 positions agree with TRBD1. V dropped 6 bases and J dropped 3; count of bases not matched to a gene: 4. This CDR3 spans 13 amino acids. Germline CDR1 reads SNHLY; CDR2 reads FYNNEI. The CDR3 reads CASSRDSHTEAFF. CDR3 nucleotides: TGTGCCAGCAGCCGGGACAGCCACACTGAAGCTTTCTTT.

The J gene is TRBJ2-3, the V gene TRBV10-3; 8 bases match TRBD2. CDR1 ENHRY and CDR2 SYGVKD come from the germline V gene. The V and J ends lost 2 bases and 0 bases, in that order; junction bases with no gene match: 7. The CDR3 sequence is 17 residues long. CDR3 amino acids: CAISEALAGLSTDTQYF. CDR3 in DNA: TGTGCCATCAGTGAGGCTCTAGCGGGCCTTAGCACAGATACGCAGTATTTT.

The rearrangement links TRBV20-1 to TRBJ1-5, with 8 bases lining up with TRBD1. CDR1 is DFQATT, CDR2 SNEGSKA, per germline (reference sequence). The CDR3 consists of 16 residues. V gave up 1 base and J gave up 2 bases; unmatched junction bases: 7. The DNA of the CDR3 is TGCAGTGCTAGAGGCCAGGGGGCTAGGGGCAATCAGCCCCAGCATTTT. Translating gives CSARGQGARGNQPQHF.

This chain links TRBV3-1 with TRBJ1-5; D gene ambiguous. This CDR3 has 15 amino acids. Trimming took 3 bases from V and 0 from J, leaving 9 bases between them. Germline V CDR1 and CDR2: LGHDT, YNNKEL (reference sequence). CDR3 nucleotides: TGTGCCAGCAGCCAGGGCAGTCATAGCAATCAGCCCCAGCATTTT. This sequence encodes CASSQGSHSNQPQHF.

This clonotype was picked up one time. This chain links TRBV28 with TRBJ1-6; TRBD1 matches at 7 bases. Germline CDR1 reads MDHEN; CDR2 reads SYDVKM. After removal of 3 bases from V and 8 bases from J, the junction contained 4 bases not matched to a gene. The CDR3 has 14 residues. The CDR3, as DNA: TGTGCCAGCAGTTTGAGGGGGCCATATTCACCCCTCCACTTT. Its protein product is CASSLRGPYSPLHF.

The CDR3 bases are TGTGCCAGCACCGGCACCGGCGAGCAGTACTTC. Translating gives CASTGTGEQYF. The chain is built from TRBV7-9 and TRBJ2-7; D remains ambiguous. The V and J ends lost 7 bases and 6 bases respectively, with 10 bases between them. CDR1 and CDR2 (germline): SEHNR, FQNEAQ (reference sequence). The CDR3 runs 11 residues.